Sequencing of this T cell receptor (beta chain) was carried out in a study of cytomegalovirus exposure and HLA in healthy donors. Findings of the study overall: Through in vitro validation, three CMV-associated chains were shown to be specific for CMV antigens. Among TCR sequences, most were rare, though some public TCRs appeared in many donors.

It was with 60 Vbeta and 13 Jbeta primers that the PCR ran. The method was immunoSEQ multiplex PCR; TCRdb's version includes in-frame clones alone and lacks a portion of them. The repertoire holds approximately 150,000 clones, with about 75% as singletons. About this clone: What it binds is unknown.

All the people who gave samples were healthy bone marrow donors. The sequencing sample was made of PBMCs. This sequence originates from a male donor in good health and CMV-seronegative.

The CDR3 nucleotides read TGCGCCAGCAGTGAACTAGCGGGGACCTACAATGAGCAGTTCTTC. It codes for CASSELAGTYNEQFF. The chain carries TRBV10-2 and TRBJ2-1; 10 bases align to TRBD2. Germline V CDR1 and CDR2: WSHSY, SAAADI. CDR3 size: 15 residues. The junction had 1 base not matched to a gene; V was cut back by 3 bases and J by 2 bases.